This entry lists 28 T cell receptor beta chains sequenced from one sample in a study of regulatory T cells in long-lasting Graves disease. Assembly of TCR beta libraries relied on iRepertoire HTBI primers together with Arm-PCR of CDR3 regions. One entry per CDR3 protein results from TCRdb running MiXCR on the multiplex PCR reads. The data hold around 450,000 distinct CDR3 sequences, with around 16% observed a single time. Time point defined: newly diagnosed GD, antithyroid drugs for less than 3 months. Extracted PBMC RNA gave rise to the TCR library. The data also belong to a second study, concerning T cells in Graves' hyperthyroidism and ophthalmopathy.

This specimen was peripheral blood mononuclear cells (PBMCs), taken at new diagnosis, from a patient treated with antithyroid drugs. The source of these receptors is a woman in her forties with Graves disease.

This clonotype showed up many times. This rearrangement joins TRBV7-2 to TRBJ2-1, with D possibly TRBD2 on 5 matching bases. The ends were cut back, 7 bases at V and 0 bases at J, with 10 bases in the middle. The CDR3 is made up of 14 amino acids. CDR1 and CDR2 from the germline V gene are SGHTA and FQGNSA. CDR3 coding DNA: TGTGCCAGCAACCACCGGGGCTCCTACAATGAGCAGTTCTTC. This gives the protein CASNHRGSYNEQFF. Filled out from reference TRBV7-2 and TRBJ2-1, the complete variable domain reads GAGVSQSPSNKVTEKGKDVELRCDPISGHTALYWYRQSLGQGLEFLIYFQGNSAPDKSGLPSDRFSAERTGGSVSTLTIQRTQQEDSAVYLCASNHRGSYNEQFFGPGTRLTVL.

V gene TRBV27 combines with J gene TRBJ1-6; D is undetermined. Germline V gene data show CDR1 as MNHEY and CDR2 as SMNVEV (reference sequence). Trimming cost V 1 base and J 5 bases, with 9 bases left between them. CDR3 length equals 15 residues. This chain's CDR3 is CASSLLGRHNSPLHF. As DNA, the CDR3 is TGTGCCAGCAGTTTATTAGGGCGCCATAATTCACCCCTCCACTTT.

This clonotype was observed many times. The chain combines TRBV10-3 with TRBJ2-5; 10 bases line up with TRBD1. CDR1 is ENHRY, CDR2 SYGVKD, per germline. The CDR3 runs 15 residues. V lost 5 bases, J lost 5 bases, and 8 bases stayed unmatched. Written as DNA, the CDR3 is TGTGCCATCAGTCAGCCCGGGACAGGGGTCGAGACCCAGTACTTC. Its protein product is CAISQPGTGVETQYF.

This clonotype occurred many times. CDR3 in amino acids: CASSVIDPYNEQFF. The CDR3 coding sequence is TGTGCCAGCAGTGTTATAGACCCCTACAATGAGCAGTTCTTC. The chain links TRBV2 to TRBJ2-1, with D unclear. V was pared by 4 bases and J by 2 bases, with 9 bases between. Germline lookup yields CDR1 SNHLY and CDR2 FYNNEI. The length of the CDR3 is 14 residues.

This clonotype was observed a handful of times. The rearrangement links TRBV3-2 to TRBJ2-7. TRBV3-2 is noted as a pseudogene. The CDR3 runs to 12 residues. The CDR3 reads CASSSSDHEQYF. The CDR3, as DNA: TGTGCCAGCAGTTCGTCGGACCACGAGCAGTACTTC.

The rearrangement links TRBV2 to TRBJ2-2; unclear D gene. Germline V gene data show CDR1 as SNHLY and CDR2 as FYNNEI. This CDR3 is 13 amino acids long. Trimming stripped 1 base from V and 7 bases from J, with 7 bases between. CDR3: CASSEEGLGELFF. CDR3 nucleotide sequence: TGTGCCAGCAGTGAAGAGGGTCTCGGGGAGCTGTTTTTT.

This clonotype came up a few times. V gene TRBV2 combines with J gene TRBJ2-7; a weak D match, TRBD2 (6 bases). Germline V CDR1 and CDR2: SNHLY, FYNNEI. This CDR3 is 16 amino acids long. The ends were cut back, 8 bases at V and 2 bases at J, with 22 bases in the middle. DNA for the CDR3: TGTGCCAGCGGGGACTGGCCCGGACTCGCGACCTACGAGCAGTACTTC. It codes for CASGDWPGLATYEQYF.

V gene TRBV20-1 combines with J gene TRBJ2-2; weak D call: TRBD2 (5 bases). The CDR3 covers 17 residues. In germline, CDR1 is DFQATT, CDR2 SNEGSKA (reference sequence). V was trimmed by 0 bases and J by 1 base, leaving 15 bases between them. In DNA form, the CDR3 reads TGCAGTGCTAGAGATCCCGGGGATCCAGTGAACACCGGGGAGCTGTTTTTT. This encodes CSARDPGDPVNTGELFF.

The gene calls are TRBV9 and TRBJ2-2, with D perhaps assigned TRBD1 or TRBD2 (5 bases each). V shed 2 bases and J shed 4 bases, with 12 bases lying between them. The V gene's germline CDR1 is SGDLS and CDR2 YYNGEE. The CDR3 is made up of 15 amino acids. The CDR3 sequence: CASSVGTWGTGELFF. The CDR3 DNA is TGTGCCAGCAGCGTCGGGACCTGGGGCACCGGGGAGCTGTTTTTT.

In this sample, this clonotype turned up many times. The CDR3 DNA reads as TGTGCCAGCAGTCGGGCCAGTTGGGCCACAGATACGCAGTATTTT. Translation gives CASSRASWATDTQYF. The chain uses TRBV6-1 and TRBJ2-3; D is undetermined. CDR1 and CDR2 (germline): MNHNS, SASEGT. The length of the CDR3 is 15 residues. Trimming stripped 5 bases from V and 2 bases from J, with 14 bases between.

This clonotype has a count of ten or more. The V and J genes are TRBV30 and TRBJ1-4, with D hard to call. The ends were cut back, 4 bases at V and 12 bases at J, with 12 bases in the middle. Germline V gives CDR1 GTSNPN, CDR2 SVGIG (reference sequence). CDR3 length: 11 residues. This CDR3 is CAWNENGELFF. The CDR3, as DNA: TGTGCCTGGAATGAGAACGGAGAACTGTTTTTT.

J is TRBJ2-7 and V is TRBV5-6; 15 bases fit TRBD2. Germline V gives CDR1 SGHDT, CDR2 YYEEEE. This CDR3 has 20 residues. The V segment lost 4 bases and the J segment 3 bases; nucleotides outside the gene matches: 17. CDR3 DNA: TGTGCCAGCAGCCCGCCGGCCGGGACTAGCGGGAGGTGGTACTTCTACGAGCAGTACTTC. It specifies CASSPPAGTSGRWYFYEQYF. The whole variable domain, remainder taken from reference TRBV5-6 and TRBJ2-7, is DAGVTQSPTHLIKTRGQQVTLRCSPKSGHDTVSWYQQALGQGPQFIFQYYEEEERQRGNFPDRFSGHQFPNYSSELNVNALLLGDSALYLCASSPPAGTSGRWYFYEQYFGPGTRLTVT.

This clonotype occurred many times. The genes are TRBV7-2 and TRBJ2-7; D unresolved. There are 13 residues in the CDR3. Looked up from germline, CDR1 is SGHTA and CDR2 is FQGNSA. The V end lost 5 bases, the J end lost 5 bases, and 13 bases lay between the germline ends. In DNA form, the CDR3 reads TGTGCCAGCAGCAATTACCTCCGGGACGAGCAGTACTTC. Amino acids: CASSNYLRDEQYF.

This clonotype came up many times. V usage is TRBV27 and J usage is TRBJ2-6; D is undetermined. V gave up 6 bases and J gave up 2 bases, with 8 bases separating them. The CDR3 consists of 14 residues. Germline values: CDR1 MNHEY, CDR2 SMNVEV (reference sequence). In DNA, the CDR3 is TGTGCCAGCAGCCCCCCGACTGGGGCCAACGTCCTGACTTTC. It translates to CASSPPTGANVLTF.

This clonotype was detected a few times. The genes are TRBV19 and TRBJ2-7; perhaps D is TRBD1 or TRBD2 (5 bases each). Trimming took off 2 bases at V and 9 bases at J, with 23 bases between the two ends. Germline loops: CDR1 LNHDA, CDR2 SQIVND (reference sequence). The CDR3 is made up of 16 amino acids. CDR3 region: CASSINPEVPGAGQYF. The CDR3 bases are TGTGCCAGTAGTATAAATCCCGAGGTCCCCGGGGCGGGGCAGTACTTC.

This clonotype showed up many times. This rearrangement joins TRBV2 to TRBJ2-2; D is possibly TRBD1 (5 bases). CDR1 is SNHLY and CDR2 is FYNNEI in the germline V gene. The CDR3 loop spans 22 amino acids. The V end lost 6 bases, the J end lost 0 bases, and 32 bases lay between the germline ends. In nucleotides, the CDR3 is TGTGCCAGCAGCCTCCCCCGAGACTGGGTAGGGGCGATGCAAACGAACACCGGGGAGCTGTTTTTT. Its protein product is CASSLPRDWVGAMQTNTGELFF.

This clonotype showed up many times. The chain has TRBV27 and TRBJ1-5; TRBD1 might be the D (6 bases). CDR1 and CDR2 from the germline V gene are MNHEY and SMNVEV (reference sequence). Trimming cost V 3 bases and J 6 bases, with 12 bases left between them. The CDR3 length is 14 residues. The CDR3 coding sequence is TGTGCCAGCAGTTTTAGAGGGGGAGGTCAGCCCCAGCATTTT. Its translation: CASSFRGGGQPQHF.

This clonotype was observed many times. The chain links TRBV19 to TRBJ2-3, with D tentatively TRBD2 (6 bases). Trimming shortened V by 4 bases and J by 0 bases, and 17 bases separated the two germline ends. The CDR3 is made up of 17 amino acids. Germline CDR1 and CDR2: LNHDA and SQIVND (reference sequence). The CDR3 spells CASSTPWGEPSTDTQYF. The CDR3 DNA reads TGTGCCAGTAGTACCCCCTGGGGGGAACCTAGCACAGATACGCAGTATTTT.

This clonotype was detected many times. The chain joins TRBV27 to TRBJ2-1, with D maybe TRBD1 (6 bases). Germline loops: CDR1 MNHEY, CDR2 SMNVEV (reference sequence). Trimming took off 3 bases at V and 10 bases at J, with 13 bases between the two ends. This CDR3 has 13 residues. The CDR3 spells CASSFGAGTEQFF. CDR3 bases: TGTGCCAGCAGTTTTGGAGCCGGGACAGAGCAGTTCTTC.

The chain employs TRBV12-3 or TRBV12-4 and TRBJ2-7, with a possible D match to TRBD2 (5 bases). CDR3 length: 15 residues. The ends were cut back, 7 bases at V and 3 bases at J, with 19 bases in the middle. CDR3 residues: CASTPRRRLGYEQYF. The CDR3 DNA reads as TGTGCCAGCACCCCTAGGAGGCGGTTAGGCTACGAGCAGTACTTC.

This clonotype occurred many times. The chain combines TRBV12-5 with TRBJ1-1, with D possibly being TRBD1 (6 bases). Germline assignment: CDR1 LGHNT and CDR2 FRNRAP. The V and J ends lost 0 bases and 0 bases respectively, with 17 bases between them. The CDR3 covers 18 residues. The CDR3 DNA sequence: TGTGCTAGTGGTTTGGTAATTGGCCAGGGGAGCATGAACACTGAAGCTTTCTTT. Protein sequence: CASGLVIGQGSMNTEAFF. Supplemented by reference TRBV12-5 and TRBJ1-1, the full variable domain reads DARVTQTPRHKVTEMGQEVTMRCQPILGHNTVFWYRQTMMQGLELLAYFRNRAPLDDSGMPKDRFSAEMPDATLATLKIQPSEPRDSAVYFCASGLVIGQGSMNTEAFFGQGTRLTVV.

The chain recombines TRBV9 with TRBJ2-1; 8 bases line up with TRBD2. The CDR3 consists of 13 residues. Germline V gene lookup returns CDR1 SGDLS and CDR2 YYNGEE. With V trimmed by 7 bases and J by 7 bases, 7 bases remained unmatched. The CDR3 loop reads CASSGGAVNEQFF. The CDR3 DNA reads TGTGCCAGCTCCGGGGGGGCCGTGAATGAGCAGTTCTTC.

Worth noting for this clonotype: One end of the junction does not line up with germline, which may come from a read error. The chain joins TRBV7-9 to TRBJ2-7; 10 nucleotides agree with TRBD2. The germline gives CDR1 SEHNR, CDR2 FQNEAQ (reference sequence). The CDR3 has 18 residues. DNA of the CDR3: TGTGCCAGCAGCCTAGCGGGAGATAGGTGGGTGCCCTCCTACGAGCAGTACTTC. This translates into CASSLAGDRWVPSYEQYF. The full variable domain, rest sourced from reference TRBV7-9 and TRBJ2-7, is DTGVSQNPRHKITKRGQNVTFRCDPISEHNRLYWYRQTLGQGPEFLTYFQNEAQLEKSRLLSDRFSAERPKGSFSTLEIQRTEQGDSAMYLCASSLAGDRWVPSYEQYFGPGTRLTVT.

Notes on this clonotype: Given a much more abundant clone one base away, this may be a read error. CDR3 nucleotide sequence: TGTGCCAGCAACTTACAAGAGGCTGCGGAGCAGTACTTC. Translated, it gives CASNLQEAAEQYF. The V call is TRBV7-2, the J call TRBJ2-7, with no clear D. The CDR3 consists of 13 residues. Looked up from germline, CDR1 is SGHTA and CDR2 is FQGNSA.

The V call is TRBV12-3 or TRBV12-4, the J call TRBJ1-2; no clear D. Deletions cut 1 base from V and 9 bases from J, with 6 bases between. The CDR3 extends over 11 amino acids. The CDR3 nucleotides read TGTGCCAGCAGTTTAGGGGAGAGCTACACCTTC. It codes for CASSLGESYTF.

This clonotype came up many times. V and J are TRBV3-1 and TRBJ2-1, with a weak D call TRBD2 (6 bases). CDR3 length: 14 amino acids. Trimming removed 3 bases from V and 6 bases from J, with 12 bases in between. Germline V gene lookup returns CDR1 LGHDT and CDR2 YNNKEL (reference sequence). The CDR3 region is CASSHPGVSNEQFF. The CDR3 nucleotides read TGTGCCAGCAGCCATCCGGGGGTCTCCAATGAGCAGTTCTTC.

The sample holds a few counts of this clonotype. This chain joins TRBV3-1 and TRBJ1-3, with D possibly matching TRBD1 (6 bases). Trimming shortened V by 0 bases and J by 2 bases, and 11 bases separated the two germline ends. Germline V gene data show CDR1 as LGHDT and CDR2 as YNNKEL (reference sequence). The CDR3 consists of 16 residues. DNA for the CDR3: TGTGCCAGCAGCCAAGATCTATGGGGGCCTGGAAACACCATATATTTT. It encodes CASSQDLWGPGNTIYF.

This clonotype was observed at least ten times. The chain is built from TRBV7-2 and TRBJ1-1; D is unresolved. In germline, CDR1 is SGHTA, CDR2 FQGNSA. The CDR3 totals 12 residues. Trimming took off 5 bases at V and 3 bases at J, with 7 bases between the two ends. The CDR3 loop reads CASSLSYTEAFF. For the CDR3, the DNA is TGTGCCAGCAGCCTTAGTTACACTGAAGCTTTCTTT.